These 30 T cell receptor beta chains were sequenced from one sample in a study of vaccination and CD4 T cells after COVID-19. Treatment denoted: roughly 11-day PBMC culture with coronavirus spike peptide pools or control peptides (ViraFEST assay). Sequencing of cultured CD4+ T cell DNA used the Oncomine TCR Beta short-read assay. TCRdb passed the PCR reads through MiXCR, listing each CDR3 protein once. The sample lists 9,500 to 15,000 distinct CDR3 sequences; under 40% were seen once. The antigens for these receptors are not known. What was sequenced was cultured CD4+ T cells from blood. The receptors were gathered from a human donor with COVID-19.

The chain recombines TRBV2 with TRBJ1-2; D possibly corresponds to TRBD1 (6 bases). CDR1 is SNHLY and CDR2 is FYNNEI in the germline V gene. V was pared by 1 base and J by 4 bases, with 13 bases between. The CDR3 extends over 15 amino acids. In DNA form, the CDR3 reads TGTGCCAGCAGTGAAGGGGGGGGGCTTGTCTATGGCTACACCTTC. Translating it yields CASSEGGGLVYGYTF.

V is TRBV5-1 and J is TRBJ2-7, with 9 bases lining up with TRBD2. The CDR3 runs 18 residues. Germline V gene sequence: CDR1 SGHRS, CDR2 YFSETQ. J lost 7 bases, V lost 2 bases, and 19 bases had no gene match. In DNA form, the CDR3 reads TGCGCCAGCAGCTTCAATTCGCTCGGCGGGGGGGCACCCTTTGAGCAGTACTTC. Its protein is CASSFNSLGGGAPFEQYF.

The genes are TRBV28 and TRBJ1-5, with 9 positions matching TRBD1. V was clipped by 3 bases and J by 6 bases; unmatched bases: 6. There are 15 residues in the CDR3. Per germline, CDR1 MDHEN and CDR2 SYDVKM. The CDR3 coding sequence is TGTGCCAGCAGTTTGCCACAGGGGGCGTCTCAGCCCCAGCATTTT. Encoded protein: CASSLPQGASQPQHF.

This clonotype was seen only a few times. The chain links TRBV19 to TRBJ1-6; tentatively, D is TRBD1 (6 bases). Germline lookup yields CDR1 LNHDA and CDR2 SQIVND (reference sequence). The CDR3 consists of 14 residues. V lost 6 bases to trimming and J lost 8 bases, with 14 bases between them. The CDR3 DNA reads TGTGCCAGTAGCGACGGGGGCCTTCATTCACCCCTCCACTTT. Its translation is CASSDGGLHSPLHF. Filled out from reference TRBV19 and TRBJ1-6, the complete variable domain reads DGGITQSPKYLFRKEGQNVTLSCEQNLNHDAMYWYRQDPGQGLRLIYYSQIVNDFQKGDIAEGYSVSREKKESFPLTVTSAQKNPTAFYLCASSDGGLHSPLHFGNGTRLTVT.

Only a few counts were recorded for this clonotype. The chain combines TRBV27 with TRBJ1-6; 7 bases are a match to TRBD1. CDR3 length: 16 residues. The trim removed 6 bases at V and 1 base at J, leaving 6 bases unmatched. Germline-derived CDR1 and CDR2 are MNHEY and SMNVEV (reference sequence). The CDR3 spells CASRLQGLSYNSPLHF. CDR3 coding DNA: TGTGCCAGCAGGTTACAGGGGTTATCCTATAATTCACCCCTCCACTTT.

V gene TRBV21-1 combines with J gene TRBJ2-1. TRBV21-1 is shown as a pseudogene. The CDR3 sequence is 13 residues long. CDR3 protein: CASSSSTYNEQFF. The CDR3 DNA sequence: TGTGCCAGCAGCTCCTCAACATACAATGAGCAGTTCTTC.

The chain couples TRBV6-1 to TRBJ2-1, with TRBD2 matching over 11 bases. The CDR3 is 14 amino acids. Germline V gene sequence: CDR1 MNHNS, CDR2 SASEGT. Trimming removed 8 bases from V and 2 bases from J; junction bases left unmatched: 2. This CDR3 is CASSSGGPYNEQFF. As DNA, the CDR3 is TGTGCCAGCTCTAGCGGGGGGCCCTACAATGAGCAGTTCTTC.

This clonotype is labeled as large. The chain recombines TRBV10-3 with TRBJ1-5; no definite D call. V lost 5 bases, J lost 2 bases, and 10 bases lay in between. Germline V gives CDR1 ENHRY, CDR2 SYGVKD. The CDR3 consists of 14 residues. The CDR3 sequence is CAISRRRGNQPQHF. DNA of the CDR3: TGTGCCATCAGTCGGAGACGGGGCAATCAGCCCCAGCATTTT.

The V call is TRBV6-1, the J call TRBJ1-5; D is unclear. This CDR3 spans 13 amino acids. With 6 bases removed from V and 4 bases from J, the gap between germline ends came to 10 bases. Germline assignment: CDR1 MNHNS and CDR2 SASEGT. The CDR3 sequence is CASSPYQNQPQHF. Written as DNA, the CDR3 is TGTGCCAGCAGCCCTTACCAGAATCAGCCCCAGCATTTT.

This clonotype came up a few times. The chain uses TRBV7-9 and TRBJ2-3; D perhaps matches TRBD2 (6 bases). V lost 3 bases to trimming and J lost 2 bases, with 15 bases between them. Germline V gene lookup returns CDR1 SEHNR and CDR2 FQNEAQ (reference sequence). This CDR3 is 16 amino acids long. The CDR3 loop reads CASSFYQGGTTDTQYF. The CDR3 coding sequence is TGTGCCAGCAGCTTCTATCAAGGAGGGACCACAGATACGCAGTATTTT.

The chain employs TRBV19 and TRBJ1-5; D is perhaps TRBD1 (6 bases). The V end was cut by 5 bases, the J end by 5 bases, with 10 bases between. The CDR3 covers 13 residues. Germline CDR1 is LNHDA and CDR2 is SQIVND (reference sequence). The CDR3 coding sequence is TGTGCCAGTAGTCACAGGGACGATCAGCCCCAGCATTTT. It specifies CASSHRDDQPQHF.

This clonotype was found a few times. One junction end disagrees with the germline gene, perhaps due to a read error. The chain couples TRBV12-3 or TRBV12-4 to TRBJ2-7; 7 positions match TRBD1. The CDR3 spans 15 residues. The CDR3 sequence: CASSPPGTASYEQYF. In DNA form, the CDR3 reads TGTGCCAGCAGCCCACCGGGGACAGCCTCTTACGAGCAGTACTTT.

The rearrangement uses TRBV7-9 and TRBJ1-5, with D unresolved. This CDR3 has 12 amino acids. Trimming left V 8 bases short and J 3 bases short, with 8 bases between. Per the germline V gene, CDR1 is SEHNR and CDR2 is FQNEAQ (reference sequence). CDR3 DNA sequence: TGTGCCAGCGGGCAGGACAATCAGCCCCAGCATTTT. Translating gives CASGQDNQPQHF.

This clonotype was counted only a few times. V gene TRBV27 combines with J gene TRBJ1-6, with D hard to call. Germline-derived CDR1 and CDR2 are MNHEY and SMNVEV (reference sequence). V was cut by 6 bases and J by 0 bases, with 12 bases left in between. The CDR3 contains 16 residues. The CDR3 DNA reads TGTGCCAGCAGGAATACCTTAGGCTCCTATAATTCACCCCTCCACTTT. Protein product: CASRNTLGSYNSPLHF.

V usage is TRBV5-1 and J usage is TRBJ2-5; the match to TRBD2 covers 7 bases. The V gene end was trimmed by 8 bases and the J gene end by 5 bases; junction bases not matched to a gene: 3. This CDR3 is built from 11 residues. Germline CDR1 reads SGHRS; CDR2 reads YFSETQ. The CDR3, as DNA: TGCGCCAGTGGACTAGATGAGACCCAGTACTTC. Its translation is CASGLDETQYF. The complete variable domain, with remaining parts taken from reference TRBV5-1 and TRBJ2-5, reads KAGVTQTPRYLIKTRGQQVTLSCSPISGHRSVSWYQQTPGQGLQFLFEYFSETQRNKGNFPGRFSGRQFSNSRSEMNVSTLELGDSALYLCASGLDETQYFGPGTRLLVL.

This clonotype was picked up a small number of times. This chain uses TRBV20-1 with TRBJ1-6; maybe TRBD1 (6 bases). V was shortened by 2 bases and J by 6 bases, with 20 bases between the two germline ends. Per the germline V gene, CDR1 is DFQATT and CDR2 is SNEGSKA (reference sequence). The CDR3 runs to 17 residues. The DNA of the CDR3 is TGCAGTGCTAGACCACCTCTGACAGGAATTGGTAATTCACCCCTCCACTTT. Its protein is CSARPPLTGIGNSPLHF.

V gene TRBV5-1 combines with J gene TRBJ2-7; D tentatively fits TRBD1 or TRBD2 (6 bases each). V was trimmed by 2 bases and J by 6 bases, leaving 15 bases between them. CDR1 and CDR2 (germline): SGHRS, YFSETQ. The CDR3 is 14 amino acids. This CDR3 is CASSLPGGPLEQYF. The CDR3 nucleotides are TGCGCCAGCAGCTTACCTGGGGGGCCTCTCGAGCAGTACTTC. Full variable domain (rest looked up from reference TRBV5-1 and TRBJ2-7): KAGVTQTPRYLIKTRGQQVTLSCSPISGHRSVSWYQQTPGQGLQFLFEYFSETQRNKGNFPGRFSGRQFSNSRSEMNVSTLELGDSALYLCASSLPGGPLEQYFGPGTRLTVT.

J is TRBJ1-1 and V is TRBV11-1; maybe TRBD1 (5 bases). V was shortened by 2 bases and J by 2 bases, with 12 bases between the two germline ends. The CDR3 length is 15 residues. Germline V gene data show CDR1 as SGHAT and CDR2 as FQDESV (reference sequence). The CDR3 sequence: CASSLWSGPNTEAFF. In DNA form, the CDR3 reads TGTGCCAGCAGCTTATGGTCGGGGCCTAACACTGAAGCTTTCTTT.

This clonotype was picked up a small number of times. The chain links TRBV2 to TRBJ1-5; possibly TRBD1 for D (6 bases). The CDR3 consists of 13 residues. V lost 4 bases and J 5 bases, leaving 9 bases between the germline ends. Germline CDR1 and CDR2: SNHLY and FYNNEI. CDR3 sequence (DNA): TGTGCCAGCAGTGTACGGACAGATCAGCCCCAGCATTTT. This encodes CASSVRTDQPQHF.

The rearrangement links TRBV9 to TRBJ1-1; possibly TRBD1 for D (6 bases). The germline V and J ends were trimmed by 0 bases and 1 base, with 13 bases remaining between them. The length of the CDR3 is 16 residues. Germline V gene data show CDR1 as SGDLS and CDR2 as YYNGEE. The CDR3 nucleotides are TGTGCCAGCAGCGTAGCTATGGGGGGGCCGAACACTGAAGCTTTCTTT. It encodes CASSVAMGGPNTEAFF. Together with reference TRBV9 and TRBJ1-1, the CDR3 gives the full variable domain: DSGVTQTPKHLITATGQRVTLRCSPRSGDLSVYWYQQSLDQGLQFLIQYYNGEERAKGNILERFSAQQFPDLHSELNLSSLELGDSALYFCASSVAMGGPNTEAFFGQGTRLTVV.

This chain joins TRBV18 and TRBJ1-2; 7 bases align to TRBD1. The germline gives CDR1 KGHSH, CDR2 LQKENI. J gave up 3 bases and V 3 bases, and 4 bases lay outside the gene matches. The length of the CDR3 is 14 residues. The CDR3: CASSPRTGHYGYTF. Here the CDR3 DNA reads TGTGCCAGCTCACCTCGGACAGGACACTATGGCTACACCTTC.

The chain joins TRBV28 to TRBJ2-1; no clear D. Trimming left V 8 bases short and J 3 bases short, with 8 bases between. This CDR3 has 12 amino acids. Germline lookup yields CDR1 MDHEN and CDR2 SYDVKM. For the CDR3, the DNA is TGTGCCAGCTATCCGGGCTACAATGAGCAGTTCTTC. Translation gives CASYPGYNEQFF.

This clonotype was observed a handful of times. The V and J genes are TRBV6-4 and TRBJ1-2; 7 positions match TRBD1. Germline trimming cut 6 bases from V and 5 bases from J; bases unmatched to any gene: 12. The CDR3 sequence is 15 residues long. Germline V gene sequence: CDR1 MRHNA, CDR2 SNTAGT. CDR3 in amino acids: CASRVAGTAVYGYTF. CDR3 coding DNA: TGTGCCAGCAGAGTCGCCGGGACAGCCGTTTATGGCTACACCTTC.

This clonotype was observed a handful of times. The chain employs TRBV7-8 and TRBJ2-2; tentative D call: TRBD1 (5 bases). The germline gives CDR1 SGHVS, CDR2 FQNEAQ. Trimming took off 0 bases at V and 5 bases at J, with 13 bases between the two ends. The CDR3 is made up of 16 amino acids. CDR3: CASSLAIKTDTGELFF. As DNA, the CDR3 is TGTGCCAGCAGCTTAGCTATAAAGACAGATACCGGGGAGCTGTTTTTT.

The chain is built from TRBV7-8 and TRBJ1-2, with D perhaps TRBD1 (6 bases). The CDR3 contains 16 residues. V was cut by 1 base and J by 5 bases, with 17 bases left in between. The germline V gene encodes CDR1 SGHVS and CDR2 FQNEAQ. As DNA, the CDR3 is TGTGCCAGCAGCTTAGTGACGGGGGCGACTTCTTATGGCTACACCTTC. This sequence encodes CASSLVTGATSYGYTF.

This clonotype has only a few counts. V gene TRBV7-9 combines with J gene TRBJ2-7, with 7 bases fitting TRBD1. The V gene end was trimmed by 5 bases and the J gene end by 0 bases; junction bases not matched to a gene: 4. Germline-derived CDR1 and CDR2 are SEHNR and FQNEAQ (reference sequence). The CDR3 extends over 14 amino acids. This chain's CDR3 is CASSVGTASYEQYF. DNA for the CDR3: TGTGCCAGCAGCGTTGGGACAGCCTCCTACGAGCAGTACTTC.

The chain carries TRBV7-2 and TRBJ2-4; the match to TRBD2 covers 7 bases. The CDR3 spans 14 residues. Per the germline V gene, CDR1 is SGHTA and CDR2 is FQGNSA. The junction had 3 bases not matched to a gene; V was cut back by 6 bases and J by 1 base. The CDR3 protein is CASRGGSAKNIQYF. The CDR3 nucleotides read TGTGCCAGCAGGGGGGGGTCGGCCAAAAACATTCAGTACTTC.

This clonotype came up a few times. This chain joins TRBV12-3 or TRBV12-4 and TRBJ2-2, with a weak D call TRBD1 (5 bases). The CDR3 contains 15 residues. V was trimmed by 3 bases and J by 2 bases, leaving 10 bases between them. Here the CDR3 reads CASSFATANTGELFF. In DNA, the CDR3 is TGTGCCAGCAGTTTCGCGACAGCCAACACCGGGGAGCTGTTTTTT.

This clonotype was observed a handful of times. The rearrangement uses TRBV5-4 and TRBJ2-3; tentative D call: TRBD2 (6 bases). The length of the CDR3 is 15 residues. The ends were cut back, 0 bases at V and 0 bases at J, with 8 bases in the middle. Germline V gene sequence: CDR1 SGHNT, CDR2 YYREEE (reference sequence). The CDR3 sequence: CASSLAGTSTDTQYF. CDR3 sequence (DNA): TGTGCCAGCAGCTTGGCGGGGACTAGCACAGATACGCAGTATTTT.

In its sample, this clonotype was seen a few times. This chain uses TRBV12-5 with TRBJ1-1; D not certain. CDR1 and CDR2 from the germline V gene are LGHNT and FRNRAP. Trimming cost V 1 base and J 11 bases, with 14 bases left between them. The CDR3 runs to 13 residues. CDR3 sequence reads: CASGLGETPWAFF. CDR3 coding DNA: TGTGCTAGTGGTTTGGGGGAGACACCTTGGGCTTTCTTT. The whole variable domain, remainder taken from reference TRBV12-5 and TRBJ1-1, is DARVTQTPRHKVTEMGQEVTMRCQPILGHNTVFWYRQTMMQGLELLAYFRNRAPLDDSGMPKDRFSAEMPDATLATLKIQPSEPRDSAVYFCASGLGETPWAFFGQGTRLTVV.